Reported below is one T cell receptor (beta chain). Sorting isolated naive CD8 T cells as CD8+CD4-CCR7+CD45RA+ events. The record originates from a study of molecular identifiers for immune sequencing clone quantification. The CDR3 covers 14 residues. V gave up 1 base and J gave up 5 bases, with 8 bases separating them. The V gene's germline CDR1 is SGHAT and CDR2 FQNNGV. Previously published methods and listed TCR primers were used for the bulk TCR libraries. TCRdb called the PCR reads again in MiXCR, with one record for every CDR3 protein. Of approximately 680,000 distinct CDR3 sequences in the sample, roughly 23% were seen once.

The TCR comes from a human donor in good health. Some libraries in this study had Jurkat cell RNA spiked in. The J gene is TRBJ2-2, the V gene TRBV11-2; no firm D call. The specimen sequenced was naive CD8+ T cells from blood, with Jurkat cell RNA spiked in. Subset of the sample: FACS-sorted CD8+CD4-CCR7+CD45RA+ naive T cells. For the CDR3, the DNA is TGTGCCAGCAGCTTAGTTTCCGGTACCGGGGAGCTGTTTTTT. Its protein is CASSLVSGTGELFF.